This passage covers 19 T cell receptor beta chains from one sample sequenced in a study of neurological immune-mediated disorders. Using its own MiXCR run on the 5' RACE reads, TCRdb lists one record per CDR3 protein. Of roughly 21,000 distinct CDR3 sequences listed, roughly 14% are singletons. The sequenced sample was PBMCs. The receptors were sampled from a female donor with HTLV-1-associated myelopathy (HAM/TSP).

This clonotype occurred many times. The chain recombines TRBV20-1 with TRBJ2-1, with 7 bases that match TRBD2. The CDR3 spans 15 residues. The junction had 9 bases not matched to a gene; V was cut back by 3 bases and J by 4 bases. CDR1 and CDR2 (germline): DFQATT, SNEGSKA (reference sequence). The CDR3 nucleotides read TGCAGTGCTAGGGACCCGGGACTAACTTACAATGAGCAGTTCTTC. Amino acid sequence: CSARDPGLTYNEQFF.

Within the sample, this clonotype is medium-sized. The chain carries TRBV20-1 and TRBJ1-5; 9 bases are shared with TRBD1. The CDR3 is made up of 13 amino acids. Germline loops: CDR1 DFQATT, CDR2 SNEGSKA (reference sequence). Losses at the gene ends were 2 bases for V and 5 bases for J; bases not matched to a gene: 1. CDR3 protein: CSARRTGDQPQHF. As DNA, the CDR3 is TGCAGTGCTAGAAGGACAGGGGATCAGCCCCAGCATTTT.

This clonotype was counted ten times or more. DNA of the CDR3: TGTGCCACCAGGACAGGGGCTTCCTCTACCTACGAGCAGTACTTC. It codes for CATRTGASSTYEQYF. J is TRBJ2-7 and V is TRBV15, with 8 bases matching TRBD1. From germline, CDR1 is LNHNV and CDR2 YYDKDF (reference sequence). J lost 2 bases, V lost 6 bases, and 9 bases had no gene match. This CDR3 contains 15 residues.

The sample holds many counts of this clonotype. J is TRBJ2-5 and V is TRBV21-1; the D call of TRBD1 is as the table states it, not checked on the DNA. TRBV21-1 is a pseudogene. The CDR3 extends over 14 amino acids. This CDR3 reads CASTWDLQRETQYF. CDR3 DNA: TGTGCCAGCACCTGGGACCTGCAGCGGGAGACCCAGTACTTC.

In its sample, this clonotype was seen many times. The CDR3 here is CASSLVGDHWGEQYF. The CDR3 DNA is TGTGCCAGCAGCTTAGTGGGGGACCATTGGGGCGAGCAGTACTTC. V and J are TRBV7-2 and TRBJ2-7; perhaps D is TRBD1 or TRBD2 (5 bases each). The germline CDR1 and CDR2 sequences are SGHTA and FQGNSA. The V end lost 1 base, the J end lost 6 bases, and 16 bases lay between the germline ends. The CDR3 is 15 residues long.

This clonotype was counted between two and nine times. This chain links TRBV3-1 with TRBJ1-2; D not certain. This CDR3 spans 15 amino acids. In germline, CDR1 is LGHDT, CDR2 YNNKEL (reference sequence). V gave up 5 bases and J gave up 8 bases, with 21 bases separating them. CDR3 coding DNA: TGTGCCAGCAGCTCCCTTGGTGGGCAAAGTAGAGGCTACACCTTC. It encodes CASSSLGGQSRGYTF.

This clonotype was recorded at least ten times. The V and J genes are TRBV7-2 and TRBJ1-5, with 7 positions matching TRBD1. The length of the CDR3 is 13 residues. Germline V gene data show CDR1 as SGHTA and CDR2 as FQGNSA. J gave up 3 bases and V 9 bases, and 5 bases lay outside the gene matches. CDR3 sequence: CASSGQANQPQHF. The CDR3, as DNA: TGTGCCAGTAGTGGACAGGCCAATCAGCCCCAGCATTTT.

This clonotype was detected many times. The V call is TRBV12-3 or TRBV12-4, the J call TRBJ2-1, with D possibly TRBD1 on 7 matching bases. The CDR3 has 11 residues. With 5 bases removed from V and 12 bases from J, the gap between germline ends came to 11 bases. In DNA, the CDR3 is TGTGCCAGCAGTGCAGGGGGGAGGCAGTTCTTC. Translated, it gives CASSAGGRQFF.

This clonotype was seen many times. This chain joins TRBV5-1 and TRBJ2-7, with 7 bases aligning to TRBD1. Looked up from germline, CDR1 is SGHRS and CDR2 is YFSETQ. With V trimmed by 4 bases and J by 2 bases, 6 bases remained unmatched. This CDR3 spans 14 amino acids. In DNA, the CDR3 is TGCGCCAGCAGCACACAGGGGCTCACCTACGAGCAGTACTTC. Translating gives CASSTQGLTYEQYF.

This clonotype appeared many times. This chain joins TRBV20-1 and TRBJ2-1, with D possibly being TRBD2 (6 bases). Germline V CDR1 and CDR2: DFQATT, SNEGSKA (reference sequence). V was cut by 3 bases and J by 4 bases, with 16 bases left in between. CDR3 length: 15 amino acids. The CDR3 DNA follows: TGCAGTGCTAGTTTACTAGCCTCAATGTACAATGAGCAGTTCTTC. It translates to CSASLLASMYNEQFF.

By its share, this clonotype is medium-sized. This chain connects TRBV20-1 to TRBJ1-4; 7 bases map to TRBD1. This CDR3 spans 15 amino acids. V dropped 7 bases and J dropped 4; count of bases not matched to a gene: 12. Germline V lookup: CDR1 DFQATT, CDR2 SNEGSKA (reference sequence). The CDR3 is CSGQARGVYNEKLFF. The CDR3 DNA follows: TGCAGTGGCCAGGCCAGGGGGGTTTATAATGAAAAACTGTTTTTT.

The chain recombines TRBV20-1 with TRBJ2-7, with 13 nucleotides matching TRBD2. This CDR3 is 15 amino acids long. J gave up 2 bases and V 6 bases, and 7 bases lay outside the gene matches. Germline CDR1 is DFQATT and CDR2 is SNEGSKA (reference sequence). The DNA of the CDR3 is TGCAGTGCCCTCCCAACTAGCGGGGGGGCCTACGAGCAGTACTTC. This encodes CSALPTSGGAYEQYF.

This clonotype was detected many times. V and J are TRBV20-1 and TRBJ2-1, with 11 bases lining up with TRBD2. Unmatched junction bases numbered 3, after V lost 4 bases and J lost 7 bases. CDR3 length equals 13 residues. Germline loops: CDR1 DFQATT, CDR2 SNEGSKA (reference sequence). The CDR3 DNA is TGCAGTGCTAAGGGACTAGCGGAAAATGAGCAGTTCTTC. This translates into CSAKGLAENEQFF.

Many counts were recorded for this clonotype. V gene TRBV5-5 combines with J gene TRBJ1-2; 8 bases align to TRBD1. CDR1 is SGHKS and CDR2 is YYEKEE in the germline V gene (reference sequence). CDR3 length: 16 amino acids. V lost 1 base and J lost 4; bases outside the gene matches: 9. The CDR3: CASSLRPGTGGYGYTF. The CDR3 DNA reads as TGTGCCAGCAGCTTGAGGCCGGGGACAGGCGGCTATGGCTACACCTTC.

This clonotype showed up many times. The V and J genes are TRBV7-3 and TRBJ1-1; D unclear. This CDR3 comprises 13 residues. The V and J ends lost 4 bases and 1 base respectively, with 7 bases between them. CDR1 is SGHTA, CDR2 FQGTGA, per germline. CDR3 loop: CASSSYTNTEAFF. The CDR3 DNA follows: TGTGCCAGCAGCTCGTACACGAACACTGAAGCTTTCTTT.

The table lists this clonotype with many counts. The chain is built from TRBV5-1 and TRBJ2-7, with TRBD2 matching 7 bases. CDR1 and CDR2 from the germline V gene are SGHRS and YFSETQ. Trimming removed 5 bases from V and 0 bases from J; junction bases left unmatched: 5. There are 14 residues in the CDR3. CDR3 region: CASRPAGSSYEQYF. CDR3 bases: TGCGCCAGCAGGCCAGCGGGGAGCTCCTACGAGCAGTACTTC.

By its share, this clonotype is medium-sized (0.01 to 0.1%). This rearrangement joins TRBV20-1 to TRBJ1-5, with D maybe TRBD1 (5 bases). There are 15 residues in the CDR3. V lost 0 bases and J 7 bases, leaving 16 bases between the germline ends. Germline values: CDR1 DFQATT, CDR2 SNEGSKA (reference sequence). CDR3 nucleotide sequence: TGCAGTGCTAGAGATAGGTCCAGGGTCGGGCAGCCCCAGCATTTT. Translated: CSARDRSRVGQPQHF.

This clonotype was seen repeatedly, ten times or more. The V gene is TRBV20-1, the J gene TRBJ2-7; no reliable D call. CDR1 and CDR2 from the germline V gene are DFQATT and SNEGSKA (reference sequence). The CDR3 spans 12 residues. The V and J ends lost 3 bases and 2 bases respectively, with 8 bases between them. CDR3 coding DNA: TGCAGTGCTAGGGGCCAAGCCTACGAGCAGTACTTC. It encodes CSARGQAYEQYF.

The gene calls are TRBV5-4 and TRBJ2-1; no definite D call. V was trimmed by 2 bases and J by 7 bases, leaving 13 bases between them. The CDR3 is 14 amino acids. From germline, CDR1 is SGHNT and CDR2 YYREEE (reference sequence). CDR3 in amino acids: CASSLGGDRNEQFF. The CDR3, as DNA: TGTGCCAGCAGCTTAGGTGGGGATAGGAATGAGCAGTTCTTC.